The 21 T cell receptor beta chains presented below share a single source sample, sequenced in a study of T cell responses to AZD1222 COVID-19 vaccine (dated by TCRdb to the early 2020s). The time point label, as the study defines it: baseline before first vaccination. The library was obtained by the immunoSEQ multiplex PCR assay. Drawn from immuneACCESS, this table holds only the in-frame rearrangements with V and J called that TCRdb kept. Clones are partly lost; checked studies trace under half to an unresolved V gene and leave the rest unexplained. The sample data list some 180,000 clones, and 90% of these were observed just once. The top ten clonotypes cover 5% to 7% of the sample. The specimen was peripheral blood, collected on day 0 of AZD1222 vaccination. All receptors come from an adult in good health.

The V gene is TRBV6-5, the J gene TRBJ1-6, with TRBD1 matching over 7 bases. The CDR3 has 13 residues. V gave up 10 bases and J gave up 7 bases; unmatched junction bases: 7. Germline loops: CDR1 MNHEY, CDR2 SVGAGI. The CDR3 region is CATYRGENSPLHF. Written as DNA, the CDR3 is TGTGCCACCTACAGGGGAGAGAATTCACCCCTCCACTTT.

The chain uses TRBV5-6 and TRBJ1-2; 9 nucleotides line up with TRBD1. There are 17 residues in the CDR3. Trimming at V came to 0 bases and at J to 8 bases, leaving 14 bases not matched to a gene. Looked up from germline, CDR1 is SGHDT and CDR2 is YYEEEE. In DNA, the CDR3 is TGTGCCAGCAGCTTGGACTCCACCGGGACAGGGTTTGTCGGCTACACCTTC. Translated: CASSLDSTGTGFVGYTF.

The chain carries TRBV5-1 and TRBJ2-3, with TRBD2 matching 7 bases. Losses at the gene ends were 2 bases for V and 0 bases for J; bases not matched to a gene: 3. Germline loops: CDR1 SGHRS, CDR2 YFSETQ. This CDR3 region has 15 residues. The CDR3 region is CASSFSGVSTDTQYF. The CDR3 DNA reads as TGCGCCAGCAGCTTCAGCGGGGTGAGCACAGATACGCAGTATTTT.

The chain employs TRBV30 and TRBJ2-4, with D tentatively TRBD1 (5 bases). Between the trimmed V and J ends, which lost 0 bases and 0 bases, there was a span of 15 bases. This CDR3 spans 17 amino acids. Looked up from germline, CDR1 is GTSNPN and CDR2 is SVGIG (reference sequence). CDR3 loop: CAWSVWGVSLAKNIQYF. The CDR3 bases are TGTGCCTGGAGTGTCTGGGGCGTGTCTTTAGCCAAAAACATTCAGTACTTC. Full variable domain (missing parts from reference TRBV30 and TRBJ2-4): SQTIHQWPATLVQPVGSPLSLECTVEGTSNPNLYWYRQAAGRGLQLLFYSVGIGQISSEVPQNLSASRPQDRQFILSSKKLLLSDSGFYLCAWSVWGVSLAKNIQYFGAGTRLSVL.

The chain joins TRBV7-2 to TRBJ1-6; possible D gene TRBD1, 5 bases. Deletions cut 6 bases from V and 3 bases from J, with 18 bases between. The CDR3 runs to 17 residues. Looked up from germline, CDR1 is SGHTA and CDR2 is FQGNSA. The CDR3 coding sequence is TGTGCCAGCAGACCCCGCCAGGGAGAAGTCTATAATTCACCCCTCCACTTT. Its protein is CASRPRQGEVYNSPLHF.

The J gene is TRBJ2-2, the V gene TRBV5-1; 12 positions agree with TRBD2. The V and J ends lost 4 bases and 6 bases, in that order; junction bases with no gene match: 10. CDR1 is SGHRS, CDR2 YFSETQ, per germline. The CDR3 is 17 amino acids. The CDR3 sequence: CASSPALAGGVAGELFF. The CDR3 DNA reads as TGCGCCAGCAGCCCGGCCCTAGCGGGAGGGGTGGCCGGGGAGCTGTTTTTT.

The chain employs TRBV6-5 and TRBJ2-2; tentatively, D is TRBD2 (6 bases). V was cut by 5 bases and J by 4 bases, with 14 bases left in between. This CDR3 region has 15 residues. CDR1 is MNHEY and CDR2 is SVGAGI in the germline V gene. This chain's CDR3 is CASSRVGLLTGELFF. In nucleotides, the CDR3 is TGTGCCAGCAGTCGCGTCGGACTACTCACCGGGGAGCTGTTTTTT.

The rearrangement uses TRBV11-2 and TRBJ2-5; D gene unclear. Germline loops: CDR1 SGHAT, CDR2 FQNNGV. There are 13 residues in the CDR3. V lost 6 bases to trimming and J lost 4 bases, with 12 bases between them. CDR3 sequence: CASRPGAGETQYF. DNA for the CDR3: TGTGCCAGCAGACCAGGAGCTGGAGAGACCCAGTACTTC.

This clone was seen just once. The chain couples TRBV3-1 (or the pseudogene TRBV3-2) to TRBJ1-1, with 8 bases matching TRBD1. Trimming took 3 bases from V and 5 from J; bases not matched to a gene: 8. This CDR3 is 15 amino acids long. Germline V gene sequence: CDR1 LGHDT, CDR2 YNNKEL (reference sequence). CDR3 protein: CASSHGQGASTEAFF. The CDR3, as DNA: TGTGCCAGCAGCCACGGGCAGGGGGCGTCGACTGAAGCTTTCTTT.

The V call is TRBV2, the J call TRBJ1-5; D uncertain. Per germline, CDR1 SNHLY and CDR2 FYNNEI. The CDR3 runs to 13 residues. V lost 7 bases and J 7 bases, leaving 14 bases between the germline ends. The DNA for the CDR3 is TGTGCCAGCAAGCAGGAGTACGGCCAGCCCCAGCATTTT. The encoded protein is CASKQEYGQPQHF.

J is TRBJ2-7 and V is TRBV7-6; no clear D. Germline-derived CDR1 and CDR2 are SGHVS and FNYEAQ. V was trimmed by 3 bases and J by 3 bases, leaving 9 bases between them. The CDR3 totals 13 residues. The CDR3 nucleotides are TGTGCCAGCAGCTTTTCTGGCGACTACGAGCAGTACTTC. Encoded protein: CASSFSGDYEQYF.

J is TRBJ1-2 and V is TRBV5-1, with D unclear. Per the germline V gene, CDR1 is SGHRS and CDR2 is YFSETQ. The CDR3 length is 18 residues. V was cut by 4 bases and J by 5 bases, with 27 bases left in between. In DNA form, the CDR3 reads TGCGCCAGCAGCCTCAGTTCATCTGGCCCTTCCGGACGATATGGCTACACCTTC. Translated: CASSLSSSGPSGRYGYTF.

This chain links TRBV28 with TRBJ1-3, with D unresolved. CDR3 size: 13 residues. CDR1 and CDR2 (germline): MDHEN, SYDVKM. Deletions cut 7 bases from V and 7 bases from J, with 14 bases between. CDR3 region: CASTPGSYNTIYF. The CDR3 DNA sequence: TGTGCCAGCACCCCGGGTTCGTATAACACCATATATTTT.

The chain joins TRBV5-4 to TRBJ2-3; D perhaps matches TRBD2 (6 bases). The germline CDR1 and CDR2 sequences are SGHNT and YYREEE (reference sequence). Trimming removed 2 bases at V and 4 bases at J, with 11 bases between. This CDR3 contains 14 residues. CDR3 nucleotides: TGTGCCAGCAGCTTCGGCGGGGCCGCAGATACGCAGTATTTT. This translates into CASSFGGAADTQYF.

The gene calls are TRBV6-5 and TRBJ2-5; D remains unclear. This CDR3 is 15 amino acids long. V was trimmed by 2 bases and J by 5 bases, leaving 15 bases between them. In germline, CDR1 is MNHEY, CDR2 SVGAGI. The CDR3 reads CASSYRGGDRETQYF. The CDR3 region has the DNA TGTGCCAGCAGTTACAGAGGCGGAGATCGGGAGACCCAGTACTTC.

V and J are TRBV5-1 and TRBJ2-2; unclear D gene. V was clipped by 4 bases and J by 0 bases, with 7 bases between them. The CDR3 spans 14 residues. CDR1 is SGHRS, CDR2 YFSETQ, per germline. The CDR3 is CASSTGTNTGELFF. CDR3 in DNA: TGCGCCAGCAGCACCGGTACGAACACCGGGGAGCTGTTTTTT.

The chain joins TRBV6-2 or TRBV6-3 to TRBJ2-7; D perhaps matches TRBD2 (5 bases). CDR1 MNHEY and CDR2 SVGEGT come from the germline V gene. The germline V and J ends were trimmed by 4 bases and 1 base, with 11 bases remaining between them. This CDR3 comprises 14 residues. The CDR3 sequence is CASSSGGLSYEQYF. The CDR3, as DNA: TGTGCCAGCAGTTCAGGAGGACTTTCCTACGAGCAGTACTTC.

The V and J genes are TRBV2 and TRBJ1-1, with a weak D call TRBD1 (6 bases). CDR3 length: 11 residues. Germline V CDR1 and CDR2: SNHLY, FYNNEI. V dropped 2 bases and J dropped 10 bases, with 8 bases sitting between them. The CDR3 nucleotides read TGTGCCAGCAGTGAATTCAGGGGAGCTTTCTTT. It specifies CASSEFRGAFF.

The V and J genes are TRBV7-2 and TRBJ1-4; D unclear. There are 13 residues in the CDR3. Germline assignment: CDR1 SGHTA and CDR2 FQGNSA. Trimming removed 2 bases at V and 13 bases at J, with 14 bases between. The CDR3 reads CASSLSVSRGLFF. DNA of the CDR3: TGTGCCAGCAGCTTATCAGTTTCTCGTGGACTGTTTTTT. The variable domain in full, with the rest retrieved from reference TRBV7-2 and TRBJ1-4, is GAGVSQSPSNKVTEKGKDVELRCDPISGHTALYWYRQSLGQGLEFLIYFQGNSAPDKSGLPSDRFSAERTGGSVSTLTIQRTQQEDSAVYLCASSLSVSRGLFFGSGTQLSVL.

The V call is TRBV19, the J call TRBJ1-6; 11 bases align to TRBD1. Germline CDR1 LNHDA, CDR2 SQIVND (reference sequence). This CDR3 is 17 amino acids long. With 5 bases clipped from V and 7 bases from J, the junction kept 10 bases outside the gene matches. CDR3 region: CASSSRGTGGMNSPLHF. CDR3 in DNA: TGTGCCAGTAGTTCCAGGGGGACAGGGGGAATGAATTCACCCCTCCACTTT.

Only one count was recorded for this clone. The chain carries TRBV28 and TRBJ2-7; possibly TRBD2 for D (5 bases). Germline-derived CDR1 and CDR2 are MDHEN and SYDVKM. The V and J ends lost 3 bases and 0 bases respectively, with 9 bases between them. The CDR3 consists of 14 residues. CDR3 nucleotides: TGTGCCAGCAGTTTCGGAGGCCTCTCCTACGAGCAGTACTTC. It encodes CASSFGGLSYEQYF.